This TCR beta chain was obtained from a study of T-cell memory formation after mild COVID-19. Study-wide results and limits: A second wave of clones peaked on day 37, and their SARS-CoV-2 specificity went unconfirmed. Those CD4+ clones that contracted were mainly in CM and EM (CD8+ ones in EMRA).

Barcoded TCR alpha and TCR beta cDNA libraries with UMIs came from 5'RACE using constant-segment primers. TCRdb independently ran MiXCR on the 5' RACE reads; one entry per CDR3 protein. The table has roughly 410,000 distinct CDR3 sequences, more than 20% seen once; the top ten hold around 9%. Germline V gene sequence: CDR1 MGHRA, CDR2 YSYEKL. There are 17 residues in the CDR3. The V gene end was trimmed by 2 bases and the J gene end by 2 bases; junction bases not matched to a gene: 9. This clonotype occurred many times. Its target is not known. The TCR comes from an adult woman who had mild COVID-19 (a few samples of this study predate the infection). Cell type and time point are not known. Sequenced sample: PBMCs or a T cell subset sorted from them (not recorded which). The chain carries TRBV4-1 and TRBJ1-5; 7 positions match TRBD1. The chain's CDR3 is CASSQPTGTGGNQPQHF. CDR3 nucleotides: TGCGCCAGCAGCCAACCGACAGGGACCGGTGGCAATCAGCCCCAGCATTTT.